These 17 T cell receptor beta chains were all obtained from the same sample, sequenced in a study of spatial heterogeneity in lung cancer. Each CDR3 protein is one row after TCRdb ran MiXCR on the 5' RACE reads. This sample has 35,000 or so distinct CDR3 sequences, with around 5.5% found just once. Time point in this sample: sample taken at primary tumor resection. The input material, whole RNA from tumor, nontumor lung or frozen PBMC, was sequenced unsorted. The source material was PBMCs, sampled at surgery. Receptors originate from a female donor with early-stage non-small cell lung cancer.

Comment on this clonotype: Mismatch with germline at one junction end may stem from a read error. The chain uses TRBV11-2 and TRBJ2-2; D is perhaps TRBD2 (5 bases). CDR1 SGHAT and CDR2 FQNNGV come from the germline V gene. This CDR3 has 12 amino acids. Here the CDR3 reads CVSSQAGGELFF. The CDR3 bases are TGTGTCAGCAGCCAGGCGGGCGGGGAGCTGTTTTTT.

This sequence joins TRBV9 and TRBJ2-1; the match to TRBD2 covers 10 bases. Per germline, CDR1 SGDLS and CDR2 YYNGEE. Trimming at V came to 4 bases and at J to 2 bases, leaving 12 bases not matched to a gene. The CDR3 consists of 18 residues. As DNA, the CDR3 is TGTGCCAGCAGCCCGTGGCCATCTACTAGCGGGGCCTACAATGAGCAGTTCTTC. Residues: CASSPWPSTSGAYNEQFF.

In its sample, this clonotype ranks as medium-sized (0.01 to 0.1%). The rearrangement joins TRBV20-1 to TRBJ2-1, with TRBD2 matching 9 bases. The CDR3 runs to 15 residues. The J segment lost 5 bases and the V segment lost 4 bases, leaving 9 bases of the junction unmatched. Germline lookup yields CDR1 DFQATT and CDR2 SNEGSKA (reference sequence). The CDR3 reads CSAMLSGGQNNEQFF. CDR3 nucleotide sequence: TGCAGTGCTATGCTAAGCGGGGGGCAAAACAATGAGCAGTTCTTC.

This clonotype showed up many times. The chain employs TRBV2 and TRBJ1-5, with 8 bases matching TRBD1. The CDR3 has 14 amino acids. The junction had 6 bases not matched to a gene; V was cut back by 4 bases and J by 7 bases. CDR1 and CDR2 (germline): SNHLY, FYNNEI. CDR3 DNA: TGTGCCAGCAGTGGGCAGGGGGCCGGGCAGCCCCAGCATTTT. Translated: CASSGQGAGQPQHF.

There are many counts of this clonotype. The chain employs TRBV3-1 and TRBJ2-3; 8 positions match TRBD2. V lost 1 base, J lost 2 bases, and 5 bases stayed unmatched. CDR1 LGHDT and CDR2 YNNKEL come from the germline V gene (reference sequence). The CDR3 covers 16 residues. The CDR3 nucleotides are TGTGCCAGCAGCCAAGTCAGCGGGGGCGTCACAGATACGCAGTATTTT. Translation: CASSQVSGGVTDTQYF.

This sequence joins TRBV15 and TRBJ1-1, with TRBD1 as a possible D gene (5 bases). V was pared by 0 bases and J by 5 bases, with 13 bases between. Germline CDR1 is LNHNV and CDR2 is YYDKDF (reference sequence). There are 15 residues in the CDR3. CDR3 amino acids: CATSRDPGVATEAFF. The CDR3 DNA is TGTGCCACCAGCAGAGATCCGGGGGTAGCGACTGAAGCTTTCTTT.

This clonotype has only one observation. V is TRBV7-9 and J is TRBJ2-6; D gene ambiguous. Trimming stripped 2 bases from V and 0 bases from J, with 5 bases between. In germline, CDR1 is SEHNR, CDR2 FQNEAQ (reference sequence). This CDR3 comprises 15 residues. CDR3 sequence: CASSLPDSGANVLTF. The CDR3, as DNA: TGTGCCAGCAGCTTACCTGACTCTGGGGCCAACGTCCTGACTTTC.

This clonotype has just a few counts. The chain links TRBV6-1 to TRBJ1-1; possible D gene TRBD1, 6 bases. Germline V CDR1 and CDR2: MNHNS, SASEGT. The CDR3 length is 13 residues. The germline V and J ends were trimmed by 4 bases and 1 base, with 7 bases remaining between them. The CDR3 here is CASSADRNTEAFF. CDR3 DNA sequence: TGTGCCAGCAGTGCGGACAGGAACACTGAAGCTTTCTTT.

The chain is built from TRBV20-1 and TRBJ1-6, with D uncertain. V was cut by 4 bases and J by 10 bases, with 17 bases left in between. Germline CDR1 reads DFQATT; CDR2 reads SNEGSKA (reference sequence). This CDR3 contains 14 residues. This CDR3 reads CSAISDLYLSPLHF. As DNA, the CDR3 is TGCAGTGCTATATCGGACCTCTACTTGTCACCCCTCCACTTT.

In this sample, this clonotype turned up many times. The V call is TRBV11-2, the J call TRBJ2-7, with D maybe TRBD1 (5 bases). V lost 3 bases and J 5 bases, leaving 17 bases between the germline ends. The CDR3 contains 15 residues. Germline V gene lookup returns CDR1 SGHAT and CDR2 FQNNGV. CDR3 protein: CASSFSPGPQNEQYF. The CDR3 DNA sequence: TGTGCCAGCAGCTTCTCCCCAGGGCCCCAAAACGAGCAGTACTTC.

This clonotype was detected many times. The rearrangement links TRBV7-9 to TRBJ2-7; 8 bases agree with TRBD2. The germline gives CDR1 SEHNR, CDR2 FQNEAQ (reference sequence). V shed 5 bases and J 5 bases; nucleotides not matched to a gene: 8. The CDR3 is 14 amino acids. CDR3 sequence: CASSPGGTAHEQYF. CDR3 coding DNA: TGTGCCAGCAGCCCGGGGGGGACTGCCCACGAGCAGTACTTC.

This clonotype appeared many times. CDR3 DNA: TGTGCCAGCAGTGAAGTTAGGGGCTGGTACGAGCAGTACTTC. Translated, it gives CASSEVRGWYEQYF. The chain uses TRBV6-1 and TRBJ2-7; D might be TRBD1 (5 bases). This CDR3 has 14 residues. CDR1 is MNHNS, CDR2 SASEGT, per germline. V was cut by 1 base and J by 4 bases, with 11 bases left in between.

In its sample, this clonotype was seen many times. The gene calls are TRBV29-1 and TRBJ2-3, with D perhaps matching TRBD2 (5 bases). V lost 7 bases, J lost 0 bases, and 5 bases lay in between. Germline V gives CDR1 SQVTM, CDR2 ANQGSEA. CDR3 size: 11 residues. The CDR3, as DNA: TGCAGCGGCGGGAGCACAGATACGCAGTATTTT. This codes for CSGGSTDTQYF.

This clonotype was found a few times. This chain connects TRBV6-5 to TRBJ2-1, with a possible D match to TRBD2 (6 bases). The CDR3 length is 11 residues. CDR1 and CDR2 (germline): MNHEY, SVGAGI. V was cut by 10 bases and J by 7 bases, with 11 bases left in between. CDR3 in DNA: TGTGCCACCCGGGAGTGGAATGAGCAGTTCTTC. This translates into CATREWNEQFF.

This clonotype was counted ten times or more. The gene calls are TRBV5-1 and TRBJ2-5, with D possibly TRBD1 on 5 matching bases. The CDR3 has 15 amino acids. V lost 5 bases and J lost 5, with 19 bases in between. The germline V gene has CDR1 SGHRS and CDR2 YFSETQ. The CDR3 region is CASRRTLNGRETQYF. In DNA form, the CDR3 reads TGCGCCAGCAGACGGACACTCAACGGCAGGGAGACCCAGTACTTC.

This clonotype turned up a few times. V is TRBV3-1 and J is TRBJ1-1; 8 bases map to TRBD1. CDR3 length: 14 amino acids. The germline V gene has CDR1 LGHDT and CDR2 YNNKEL (reference sequence). J lost 3 bases, V lost 5 bases, and 5 bases had no gene match. CDR3 in amino acids: CASSYRGSDTEAFF. CDR3 bases: TGTGCCAGCAGCTACAGGGGGAGCGACACTGAAGCTTTCTTT.

In this sample, this clonotype turned up many times. The gene calls are TRBV28 and TRBJ1-2; a possible D gene is TRBD1 (6 bases). V shed 5 bases and J shed 3 bases, with 16 bases lying between them. The germline V gene has CDR1 MDHEN and CDR2 SYDVKM. The CDR3 totals 15 residues. The CDR3 sequence: CASSPDSRSHYGYTF. The CDR3 DNA is TGTGCCAGCAGTCCGGACAGCCGTTCCCACTATGGCTACACCTTC.